This T cell receptor (beta chain) came from a study of cytotoxic CD8 clonotypes in ibrutinib-treated CLL. Study findings and constraints: The study found clonality rose at ibrutinib response, then fell toward baseline at progression. Sampling schedules were unmatched across sustained-remission and progressing patients.

Per germline, CDR1 SGHDN and CDR2 FVKESK. The CDR3 is 16 residues long. Trimming stripped 4 bases from V and 2 bases from J, with 12 bases between. Clones were read by immunoSEQ multiplex PCR, and TCRdb kept only the in-frame ones, dropping some. The profile shows fewer than 400,000 clones, 67% of them singletons. As for this clone: Its antigen is still unknown.

The starting material was PBMCs, obtained after 36 months of ibrutinib treatment. The clonotype comes from a human donor with chronic lymphocytic leukemia. The chain couples TRBV14 to TRBJ2-6; D call uncertain. CDR3 bases: TGTGCCAGCAGCCGTTTCAGGCTCACTGGGGCCAACGTCCTGACTTTC. As protein: CASSRFRLTGANVLTF.